In this sample, the clone carrying this T cell receptor beta chain turned up many times. No antigen is known for it. The CDR3 extends over 16 amino acids. Germline-derived CDR1 and CDR2 are SNHLY and FYNNEI. V lost 1 base and J lost 6, with 18 bases in between. These data belong to a study of CD8+CD57+ T cells in acquired aplastic anemia. Looking at the study overall: DNA per sorted CD4+ or CD8+ sample ranged roughly 0.19 to 30 ug, averaging about 3 ug. General study points: Found in both controls and patients were twenty-nine CD8+ CDR3 sequences. In CD8+ cells, Simpson's diversity showed no significant difference between patients and controls.

Genomic DNA provided the template from which TCR beta VDJ and CDR3 profiles were obtained. One entry per CDR3 protein results from TCRdb running MiXCR on the reads. The sample includes approximately 200,000 distinct CDR3 sequences, about 53% of them seen just once. Sequenced input: sorted CD4+, CD8+, or CD8+CD57+ T cells (not recorded which) from PBMCs. V gene TRBV2 combines with J gene TRBJ1-2, with D perhaps matching TRBD1 (6 bases). This TCR was sampled from a human donor in good health, serving as a control. DNA for the CDR3: TGTGCCAGCAGTGAAGATCAGGAAAGGGGGTTCCATGGCTACACCTTC. Amino acid sequence: CASSEDQERGFHGYTF.